This is a list of T cell receptor beta chains from one sample in a study of T cells in Graves' hyperthyroidism and ophthalmopathy. TCRdb re-called the multiplex PCR reads with MiXCR, one entry per CDR3 protein. The data show roughly 380,000 distinct CDR3 sequences, 19% seen once. Sequenced: blood. Receptors originate from a woman aged 18-29 years with Graves' hyperthyroidism. CDR3s include the opening cysteine and the closing phenylalanine or tryptophan. A D gene is named only where the DNA matches it firmly. Clone size appears in some rows only: once, few, many, or a class for an expanded clone.

j_gene,v_gene,d_gene,abundance,CDR3nt,CDR3aa
TRBJ1-2,TRBV7-2,NA,many,TGTGCCAGCAGCTTATCTGGGGGGAGCGGCTACACCTTC,CASSLSGGSGYTF
TRBJ2-6,TRBV28,NA,NA,TGTGCCAGCAGTTTGGGTCCTAGTGGTTCTGGGGCCAACGTCCTGACTTTC,CASSLGPSGSGANVLTF
TRBJ2-5,TRBV27,NA,many,TGTGCCAGCAGTTTATCCCCCCAGGCCGGGGAGACCCAGTACTTC,CASSLSPQAGETQYF
TRBJ1-1,TRBV7-2,NA,many,TGTGCCAGCAGCCCTCATCTCAGGGCGCTGAACACTGAAGCTTTCTTT,CASSPHLRALNTEAFF
TRBJ1-2,TRBV27,TRBD1,many,TGTGCCAGCAGTTTATCCCCGGGACAGGCCCGAGTAAGGGGTCTTGGGAACTATGGCTACACCTTC,CASSLSPGQARVRGLGNYGYTF
TRBJ1-5,TRBV28,TRBD1,many,TGTGCCAGCAGTTCTAACTTACAGGGGGAGGGAGATCAGCCCCAGCATTTT,CASSSNLQGEGDQPQHF
TRBJ1-5,TRBV5-1,NA,many,TGCGCCAGCAGCGACAAGGGTGGCAATCAGCCCCAGCATTTT,CASSDKGGNQPQHF
TRBJ1-1,TRBV20-1,NA,many,TGCAGTGCTAGTAGGGCAGGCACTGAAGCTTTCTTT,CSASRAGTEAFF
TRBJ2-7,TRBV20-1,TRBD1,many,TGCAGTGCTGCCCAGGGGGCCGGGTCGTACGAGCAGTACTTC,CSAAQGAGSYEQYF
TRBJ2-7,TRBV29-1,NA,many,TGCAGCGTTGAAGGGGGAAGGGATACTTACGAGCAGTACTTC,CSVEGGRDTYEQYF
TRBJ1-1,TRBV27,NA,NA,TGTGCCAGCAGTTTATCCCGGGACTTAGAAGCTTTCTTT,CASSLSRDLEAFF
TRBJ1-5,TRBV24-1,NA,NA,TGTGCCACCAGTATAGGGATAGGTCAGCCCCAGCATTTT,CATSIGIGQPQHF
TRBJ2-7,TRBV10-3,NA,many,TGTGCCATCCGTCGGGACTCCACTCGGAACGAGCAGTACTTC,CAIRRDSTRNEQYF
TRBJ1-1,TRBV24-1,NA,many,TGTGCCACCAGCAGCGGGGCAGCGAACACTGAAGCTTTCTTT,CATSSGAANTEAFF
TRBJ1-5,TRBV4-2,TRBD1,many,TGTGCCAGCAGCCAAGGCGCGGGACAGGGGCCTTATCAGCCCCAGCATTTT,CASSQGAGQGPYQPQHF
TRBJ1-1,TRBV28,TRBD1,many,TGTGCCAGCAGTTTAGGGGCCAGGGGGGACACTGAAGCTTTCTTT,CASSLGARGDTEAFF
TRBJ1-1,TRBV20-1,NA,many,TGCAGTGCTAGAACGTCGGGTTATTGGGGGCAACGGGACACTGAAGCTTTCTTT,CSARTSGYWGQRDTEAFF
TRBJ2-7,TRBV19,TRBD1,many,TGTGCCAGTAGTATTTTCTCCGGGACAGGGAACTACGAGCAGTACTTC,CASSIFSGTGNYEQYF
TRBJ2-7,TRBV3-1,NA,many,TGTGCCAGCAGCCAAGGCTCCGAGCAGTACTTC,CASSQGSEQYF
TRBJ2-2,TRBV7-3,TRBD2,many,TGTGCCAGCAGCCCAATGGGGACTATAGGCACCGGGGAGCTGTTTTTT,CASSPMGTIGTGELFF
TRBJ1-2,TRBV12-3/TRBV12-4,TRBD1,NA,TGTGCCAGCAGTTTGGCGACAGGGTCTGGCTACACCTTC,CASSLATGSGYTF
TRBJ2-5,TRBV6-5,TRBD2,NA,TGTGCCAGCAGTTCAGGGACTAGCGGAAAAGAGACCCAGTACTTC,CASSSGTSGKETQYF
TRBJ2-2,TRBV6-1,NA,many,TGTGCCAGCAGTGCCCCCGGGGTAACGCAGCTGTTTTTT,CASSAPGVTQLFF
TRBJ2-7,TRBV28,NA,many,TGTGCCAGCAGTTCGGTCCTCCGAGGAGGGTACTACGAGCAGTACTTC,CASSSVLRGGYYEQYF
TRBJ1-5,TRBV30,TRBD1,many,TGTGCCTGGAAGGCAGGGACAGGCGGCAATCAGCCCCAGCATTTT,CAWKAGTGGNQPQHF
TRBJ2-7,TRBV29-1,NA,NA,TGCAGCGCGACTACGACCTCCTACGAGCAGTACTTC,CSATTTSYEQYF
TRBJ2-7,TRBV14,NA,NA,TGTGCCAGCAGCCCCGGCGCCCGACCAGGGCACGAGCAGTACTTC,CASSPGARPGHEQYF
TRBJ2-7,TRBV19,NA,many,TGTGCCAGTAGTCCCGGCCAAGTGAGTACCTACGAGCAGTACTTC,CASSPGQVSTYEQYF
TRBJ1-1,TRBV6-5,NA,many,TGTGCCAGCAGTTACGGGTCGGCGGGAAACACTGAAGCTTTCTTT,CASSYGSAGNTEAFF
TRBJ2-3,TRBV24-1,NA,few,TGTGCCATCGGGACATCCACAGATACGCAGTATTTT,CAIGTSTDTQYF
TRBJ1-5,TRBV28,TRBD1,NA,TGTGCCAGCAGTTGGGGGGGACAGAGCAATCAGCCCCAGCATTTT,CASSWGGQSNQPQHF
TRBJ1-3,TRBV5-1,NA,NA,TGCGCCAGCAGCTTCGGAGCGGACTCTGGAAACACCATATATTTT,CASSFGADSGNTIYF
TRBJ1-2,TRBV24-1,TRBD1,NA,TGTGCCACCAGTGATCCGACAGGGAATGGCTACACCTTC,CATSDPTGNGYTF
TRBJ2-7,TRBV6-4,NA,many,TGTGCCACCCGGCCCGGAGGTGTGGCGGATGCTTCCTACGAGCAGTACTTC,CATRPGGVADASYEQYF
TRBJ1-5,TRBV2,NA,many,TGTGCCAGCAGTGAAAGGGGTTATGACAATCAGCCCCAGCATTTT,CASSERGYDNQPQHF
TRBJ2-3,TRBV28,TRBD2,many,TGTGCCAGCAGGCCCCCCCTCGGAGCGGGACCCACAACGGATACGCAGTATTTT,CASRPPLGAGPTTDTQYF
TRBJ2-5,TRBV20-1,NA,NA,TGCAGTGCTAGCGAGAGGGTTTGGGGGGCCAATTACCAAGAGACCCAGTACTTC,CSASERVWGANYQETQYF
TRBJ1-6,TRBV20-1,NA,few,TGCAGTGCTGACCCAGGAGGGGGAGCACCCCTCCACTTT,CSADPGGGAPLHF
TRBJ1-2,TRBV12-3/TRBV12-4,NA,many,TGTGCCAGCACTCTGGGCAAGTACGGTGGCTACACCTTC,CASTLGKYGGYTF
TRBJ2-2,TRBV6-2/TRBV6-3,NA,many,TGTGCCAGCAGTCGGGGCGTAGGGGAGCTGTTTTTT,CASSRGVGELFF
TRBJ1-1,TRBV29-1,TRBD1,many,TGCAGCGTTGTCCCCAGGGGGCCCACTGAAGCTTTCTTT,CSVVPRGPTEAFF
TRBJ2-2,TRBV15,NA,NA,TGTGCCACCAGCGGCAACCTCGCCAGCGTCACCGGGGAGCTGTTTTTT,CATSGNLASVTGELFF
TRBJ2-7,TRBV7-9,NA,many,TGTGCCAGCAGCTTAGTTATCGACGAGCAGTACTTC,CASSLVIDEQYF
TRBJ1-5,TRBV2,NA,many,TGTGCCAGCAGTGGGGGGGCTAGGAGGTATCAGCCCCAGCATTTT,CASSGGARRYQPQHF
TRBJ2-5,TRBV6-1,NA,NA,TGTGCCAGCAGTGAAAGGGCAGGGTGGGAGACCCAGTACTTC,CASSERAGWETQYF
TRBJ1-2,TRBV7-2,NA,many,TGTGCCAGCAGCTTAGTCAGGGACGATGGCTACACCTTC,CASSLVRDDGYTF
TRBJ1-1,TRBV5-1,TRBD1,once,TGCGCCAGCAGCTTGGGAAGTGACAGGGCTGAAGCTTGCTTT,CASSLGSDRAEACF
TRBJ2-2,TRBV24-1,TRBD1,many,TGTGCCACCAGTGACCCTGAGACAGGGGCGAACACCGGGGAGCTGTTTTTT,CATSDPETGANTGELFF
TRBJ1-2,TRBV6-2/TRBV6-3,NA,many,TGTGCCAGCAGTTATTACGCCAGGGTGGACTATGGCTACACCTTC,CASSYYARVDYGYTF
TRBJ1-3,TRBV5-1,TRBD1,many,TGCGCCAGCAGCCCGTCGGGACAGATCTCTGGAAACACCATATATTTT,CASSPSGQISGNTIYF
TRBJ2-5,TRBV27,NA,NA,TGTGCCAGCAGTTTATGGGGGTCAGAGACCCAGTACTTC,CASSLWGSETQYF
TRBJ2-2,TRBV29-1,NA,many,TGCAGCGTGGGGTCTTACGCGAACACCGGGGAGCTGTTTTTT,CSVGSYANTGELFF
TRBJ2-7,TRBV3-1,NA,few,TGTGCCAGCAGCCCAAACTTCCGGGACTGGGCCTACGAGCAGTACTTC,CASSPNFRDWAYEQYF
TRBJ2-7,TRBV27,NA,NA,TGTGCCAGCCAGGAAGCGAGCTCCTACGAGCAGTACTTC,CASQEASSYEQYF
TRBJ2-7,TRBV28,NA,many,TGTGCCAGCAGTCCCAACGGGGCGGGGCTTTACGAGCAGTACTTC,CASSPNGAGLYEQYF
TRBJ2-7,TRBV25-1,TRBD1,many,TGTGCCAGCAGTAAATGGGGACAGGGGAATTTTTACGAGCAGTACTTC,CASSKWGQGNFYEQYF
TRBJ2-7,TRBV5-8,NA,many,TGTGCCAGCAGCTGGGGACGGTCCTACGAGCAGTACTTC,CASSWGRSYEQYF
TRBJ2-4,TRBV13,TRBD1,many,TGTGCCAGCAGCTTTGGACAGGGGATAGGCATTCAGTACTTC,CASSFGQGIGIQYF
TRBJ2-5,TRBV5-1,NA,NA,TGCGCCAGCAGCTTAACTCCGGAGGAGACCCAGTACTTC,CASSLTPEETQYF